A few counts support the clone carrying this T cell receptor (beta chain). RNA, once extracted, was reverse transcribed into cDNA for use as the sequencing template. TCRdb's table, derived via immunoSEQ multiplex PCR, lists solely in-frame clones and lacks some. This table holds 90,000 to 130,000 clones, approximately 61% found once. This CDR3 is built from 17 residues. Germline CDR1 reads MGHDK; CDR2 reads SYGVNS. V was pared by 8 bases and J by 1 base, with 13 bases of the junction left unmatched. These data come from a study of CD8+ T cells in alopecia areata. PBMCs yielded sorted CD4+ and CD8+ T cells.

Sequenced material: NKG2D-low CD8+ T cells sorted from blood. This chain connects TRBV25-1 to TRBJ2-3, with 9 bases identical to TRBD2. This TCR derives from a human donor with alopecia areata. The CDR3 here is CASAEVAGVGGTDTQYF. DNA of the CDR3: TGTGCCAGCGCGGAAGTAGCGGGAGTGGGGGGCACAGATACGCAGTATTTT.